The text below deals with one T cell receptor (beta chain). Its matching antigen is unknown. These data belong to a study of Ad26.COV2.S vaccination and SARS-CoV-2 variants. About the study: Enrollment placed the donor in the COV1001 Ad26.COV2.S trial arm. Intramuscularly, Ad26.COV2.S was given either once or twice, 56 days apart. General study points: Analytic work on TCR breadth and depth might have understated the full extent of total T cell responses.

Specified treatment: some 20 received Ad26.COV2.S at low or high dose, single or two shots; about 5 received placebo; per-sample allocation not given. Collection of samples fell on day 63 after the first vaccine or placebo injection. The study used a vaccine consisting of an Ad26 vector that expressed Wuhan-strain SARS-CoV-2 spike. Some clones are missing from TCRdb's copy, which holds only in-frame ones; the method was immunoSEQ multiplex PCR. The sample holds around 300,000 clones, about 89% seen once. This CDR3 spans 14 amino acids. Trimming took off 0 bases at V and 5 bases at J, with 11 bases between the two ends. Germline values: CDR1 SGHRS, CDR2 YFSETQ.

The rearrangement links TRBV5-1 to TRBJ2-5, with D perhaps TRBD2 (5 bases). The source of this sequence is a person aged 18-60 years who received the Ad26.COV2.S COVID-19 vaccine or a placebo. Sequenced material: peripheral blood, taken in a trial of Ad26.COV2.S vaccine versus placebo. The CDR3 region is CASSLEDLSETQYF. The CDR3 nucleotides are TGCGCCAGCAGCTTGGAGGACTTATCGGAGACCCAGTACTTC.